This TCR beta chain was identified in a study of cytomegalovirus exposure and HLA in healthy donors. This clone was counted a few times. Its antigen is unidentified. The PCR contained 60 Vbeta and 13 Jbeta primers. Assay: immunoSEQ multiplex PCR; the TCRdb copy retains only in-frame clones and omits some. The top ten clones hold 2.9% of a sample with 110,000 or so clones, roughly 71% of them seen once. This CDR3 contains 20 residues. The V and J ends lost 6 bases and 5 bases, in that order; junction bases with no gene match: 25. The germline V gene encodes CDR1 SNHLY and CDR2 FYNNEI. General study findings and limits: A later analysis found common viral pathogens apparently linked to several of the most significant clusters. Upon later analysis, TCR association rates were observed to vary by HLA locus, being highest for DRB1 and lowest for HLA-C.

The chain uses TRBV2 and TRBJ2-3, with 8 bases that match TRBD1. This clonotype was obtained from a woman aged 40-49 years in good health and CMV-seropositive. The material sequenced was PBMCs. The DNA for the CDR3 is TGTGCCAGCAGGCCCGGACAGGGAAGGGCCTCGGGACCCAGCGGAGATACGCAGTATTTT. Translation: CASRPGQGRASGPSGDTQYF.